The 7 T cell receptor beta chains listed next were all sequenced from one sample in a study of vaccination effects on CD4 cells after COVID-19. Their cognate antigens are unknown. Expansion with viral peptide pools was applied to antigen-specific CD4+ T cells by the ViraFEST assay prior to sequencing. It was after approximately 10 days of culture that CD4+ T cells were isolated. Nobody among the vaccine recipients had prior SARS-CoV-2 infection (nucleocapsid antibodies were negative). Produced via immunoSEQ multiplex PCR; TCRdb's table is partial and in-frame only. This sample has roughly 25,000 clones, with about two thirds found just once. Source: CD4+ T cells from PBMCs cultured with SARS-CoV-2 spike peptides, taken before COVID-19 vaccination. The receptors originated from a human donor who received a COVID-19 vaccine.

The rearrangement uses TRBV18 and TRBJ2-7; TRBD2 matches at 8 bases. Trimming at V came to 3 bases and at J to 0 bases, leaving 10 bases not matched to a gene. From germline, CDR1 is KGHSH and CDR2 LQKENI. The CDR3 runs to 17 residues. The CDR3 coding sequence is TGTGCCAGCTCACCGGCGGCTTTGAGCGGGAGCTCCTACGAGCAGTACTTC. Its translation is CASSPAALSGSSYEQYF.

The chain is built from TRBV5-1 and TRBJ2-3; 8 bases are shared with TRBD2. Germline V gene lookup returns CDR1 SGHRS and CDR2 YFSETQ. Trimming cost V 2 bases and J 4 bases; bases outside gene matches: 6. The CDR3 is made up of 15 amino acids. CDR3 protein: CASSLGSGASDTQYF. DNA of the CDR3: TGCGCCAGCAGCTTAGGTAGCGGGGCCTCAGATACGCAGTATTTT.

The chain carries TRBV14 and TRBJ2-5; possibly TRBD2 for D (6 bases). CDR3 length: 15 amino acids. CDR1 and CDR2 from the germline V gene are SGHDN and FVKESK. Trimming left V 3 bases short and J 0 bases short, with 11 bases between. The CDR3 sequence: CASSHLRGNQETQYF. CDR3 nucleotide sequence: TGTGCCAGCAGCCACTTACGGGGGAACCAAGAGACCCAGTACTTC.

This chain joins TRBV27 and TRBJ1-2, with D perhaps TRBD1 (5 bases). Germline V lookup: CDR1 MNHEY, CDR2 SMNVEV (reference sequence). Trimming left V 6 bases short and J 8 bases short, with 16 bases between. The CDR3 length is 13 residues. The CDR3 DNA follows: TGTGCCAGCAGGACGGGCCTAAAGGGGGGCTACACCTTC. Its protein product is CASRTGLKGGYTF.

This clone was observed a few times. This chain joins TRBV5-1 and TRBJ2-7, with 7 bases that match TRBD2. The CDR3 contains 16 residues. Trimming cost V 0 bases and J 3 bases; bases outside gene matches: 9. CDR1 is SGHRS and CDR2 is YFSETQ in the germline V gene. The CDR3 coding sequence is TGCGCCAGCAGCTTGGCCCGGAGCGGGGCGGACTACGAGCAGTACTTC. Translating gives CASSLARSGADYEQYF. The complete variable domain, with remaining parts taken from reference TRBV5-1 and TRBJ2-7, reads KAGVTQTPRYLIKTRGQQVTLSCSPISGHRSVSWYQQTPGQGLQFLFEYFSETQRNKGNFPGRFSGRQFSNSRSEMNVSTLELGDSALYLCASSLARSGADYEQYFGPGTRLTVT.

This chain joins TRBV20-1 and TRBJ1-1; D is ambiguous. Germline V gene sequence: CDR1 DFQATT, CDR2 SNEGSKA (reference sequence). V lost 3 bases and J 13 bases, leaving 15 bases between the germline ends. This CDR3 region has 11 residues. In DNA, the CDR3 is TGCAGTGCTAGTCTACGGGGTTCGGGTTTCTTT. Residues: CSASLRGSGFF.

This sequence joins TRBV7-9 and TRBJ2-1, with D perhaps matching TRBD1 or TRBD2 (5 bases each). V was shortened by 1 base and J by 12 bases, with 10 bases between the two germline ends. The CDR3 is 12 amino acids. Germline values: CDR1 SEHNR, CDR2 FQNEAQ (reference sequence). Here the CDR3 DNA reads TGTGCCAGCAGCTTAGAGGGACGAACGCAGTTCTTC. This gives the protein CASSLEGRTQFF.